Each of the 17 T cell receptor beta chains below was sequenced from the same sample in a study of cytomegalovirus exposure and HLA in healthy donors. PCR employed 60 Vbeta and 13 Jbeta primers. The method was immunoSEQ multiplex PCR; TCRdb's version includes in-frame clones alone and lacks a portion of them. The table records some 220,000 clones, 70% to 80% of them present only once. Sequencing used PBMCs. The origin of the receptors is a woman aged 55-70 years in good health and CMV-seropositive.

The rearrangement links TRBV11-2 to TRBJ2-7; 9 bases are a match to TRBD2. From germline, CDR1 is SGHAT and CDR2 FQNNGV. V was clipped by 5 bases and J by 0 bases; unmatched bases: 5. The CDR3 consists of 15 residues. The CDR3 DNA follows: TGTGCCAGCAGCCGCGGGACTAGCTTCTCCTACGAGCAGTACTTC. It encodes CASSRGTSFSYEQYF. Complete variable domain (other parts from reference TRBV11-2 and TRBJ2-7): EAGVAQSPRYKIIEKRQSVAFWCNPISGHATLYWYQQILGQGPKLLIQFQNNGVVDDSQLPKDRFSAERLKGVDSTLKIQPAKLEDSAVYLCASSRGTSFSYEQYFGPGTRLTVT.

The V and J genes are TRBV12-5 and TRBJ1-5; D possibly corresponds to TRBD1 (6 bases). This CDR3 has 13 amino acids. V shed 11 bases and J shed 0 bases, with 11 bases lying between them. Germline CDR1 and CDR2: LGHNT and FRNRAP. In DNA, the CDR3 is TGTGCTGCCCAGGGGTATAGCAATCAGCCCCAGCATTTT. Translation: CAAQGYSNQPQHF.

This chain joins TRBV10-1 and TRBJ2-7; maybe TRBD2 (6 bases). V was trimmed by 6 bases and J by 1 base, leaving 22 bases between them. The CDR3 covers 17 residues. Germline loops: CDR1 WNHNN, CDR2 SYGVQD (reference sequence). CDR3 protein: CASRTWAERGVSYEQYF. The CDR3 nucleotides read TGCGCCAGCAGGACTTGGGCCGAGCGCGGGGTTTCCTACGAGCAGTACTTC.

V usage is TRBV18 and J usage is TRBJ2-3, with 8 positions matching TRBD2. The CDR3 runs 16 residues. J lost 6 bases, V lost 3 bases, and 11 bases had no gene match. CDR1 is KGHSH and CDR2 is LQKENI in the germline V gene. The CDR3 coding sequence is TGTGCCAGCTCACCGCGGCCAGCGGGGGCTCGGGATACGCAGTATTTT. Translating gives CASSPRPAGARDTQYF. Variable domain in full (rest from reference TRBV18 and TRBJ2-3): NAGVMQNPRHLVRRRGQEARLRCSPMKGHSHVYWYRQLPEEGLKFMVYLQKENIIDESGMPKERFSAEFPKEGPSILRIQQVVRGDSAAYFCASSPRPAGARDTQYFGPGTRLTVL.

J is TRBJ2-5 and V is TRBV7-9, with a tentative D call TRBD2 (6 bases). The CDR3 spans 14 residues. V was pared by 4 bases and J by 4 bases, with 13 bases between. Germline loops: CDR1 SEHNR, CDR2 FQNEAQ (reference sequence). Here the CDR3 DNA reads TGTGCCAGCAGCTCAATGGGGGGTCGAGAGACCCAGTACTTC. Translating it yields CASSSMGGRETQYF.

This chain uses TRBV25-1 with TRBJ2-2; TRBD2 matches 11 bases. The CDR3 length is 18 residues. J lost 4 bases, V lost 8 bases, and 15 bases had no gene match. Germline values: CDR1 MGHDK, CDR2 SYGVNS. CDR3 bases: TGTGCCAGCGGGGGGGCGGGACTAGCGGACCCAGGCACCGGGGAGCTGTTTTTT. This gives the protein CASGGAGLADPGTGELFF.

This clone was detected only a few times. The gene calls are TRBV5-1 and TRBJ2-5, with 7 positions matching TRBD2. The J call may not be correct, given that the DNA end is closer to TRBJ2-7. Germline values: CDR1 SGHRS, CDR2 YFSETQ. The CDR3 totals 15 residues. The CDR3 DNA follows: TGCGCCAGCAGCCCCAACAGCGGGATACAATCCGAGCAGTACTTC. Protein product: CASSPNSGIQSEQYF.

The rearrangement links TRBV5-4 to TRBJ1-4; weak D call: TRBD1 (5 bases). From germline, CDR1 is SGHNT and CDR2 YYREEE (reference sequence). V lost 3 bases and J 2 bases, leaving 11 bases between the germline ends. This CDR3 has 15 residues. The CDR3 sequence is CASSSIPGTNEKLFF. In DNA form, the CDR3 reads TGTGCCAGCAGCTCGATTCCAGGGACTAATGAAAAACTGTTTTTT.

The J gene is TRBJ2-1, the V gene TRBV9; TRBD2 aligns across 7 bases. From germline, CDR1 is SGDLS and CDR2 YYNGEE. The CDR3 extends over 15 amino acids. J gave up 5 bases and V 0 bases, and 5 bases lay outside the gene matches. CDR3 loop: CASSVGGGPNNEQFF. Written as DNA, the CDR3 is TGTGCCAGCAGCGTAGGCGGGGGTCCAAACAATGAGCAGTTCTTC. The entire variable domain, with the rest obtained from reference TRBV9 and TRBJ2-1, is as follows: DSGVTQTPKHLITATGQRVTLRCSPRSGDLSVYWYQQSLDQGLQFLIQYYNGEERAKGNILERFSAQQFPDLHSELNLSSLELGDSALYFCASSVGGGPNNEQFFGPGTRLTVL.

This chain links TRBV30 with TRBJ2-5, with D tentatively TRBD2 (7 bases). Trimming pared 2 bases from V and 1 base from J, leaving 11 bases between. This CDR3 region has 14 residues. The V gene's germline CDR1 is GTSNPN and CDR2 SVGIG (reference sequence). The CDR3 sequence is CAWSRGGPQETQYF. CDR3 coding DNA: TGTGCCTGGAGTAGGGGGGGCCCCCAAGAGACCCAGTACTTC.

The chain uses TRBV5-8 and TRBJ2-5; no clear D. V lost 1 base, J lost 1 base, and 17 bases lay in between. Germline lookup yields CDR1 SGHTS and CDR2 YDEGEE. This CDR3 is 17 amino acids long. CDR3 nucleotide sequence: TGTGCCAGCAGCTTGCATCAGGATGATAGTGGCCAAGAGACCCAGTACTTC. Protein product: CASSLHQDDSGQETQYF.

V is TRBV7-8 and J is TRBJ2-7; 7 bases match TRBD1. CDR1 SGHVS and CDR2 FQNEAQ come from the germline V gene. The CDR3 runs 14 residues. With 5 bases clipped from V and 4 bases from J, the junction kept 8 bases outside the gene matches. This CDR3 reads CASSQDRQRYEQYF. The CDR3 bases are TGTGCCAGCAGCCAGGACAGGCAGCGATACGAGCAGTACTTC.

CDR3 residues: CAWSGLATQYF. For the CDR3, the DNA is TGTGCCTGGAGTGGGTTGGCGACCCAGTACTTC. The chain links TRBV30 to TRBJ2-5; D is undetermined. There are 11 residues in the CDR3. Germline lookup yields CDR1 GTSNPN and CDR2 SVGIG (reference sequence). With 1 base removed from V and 7 bases from J, the gap between germline ends came to 7 bases.

The chain joins TRBV6-5 to TRBJ2-3; maybe TRBD1 (5 bases). Germline CDR1 MNHEY, CDR2 SVGAGI. The CDR3 loop spans 14 amino acids. The CDR3 protein is CGPQTDWRTDTQYF. The CDR3 nucleotides are TGTGGTCCGCAGACAGATTGGCGCACAGATACGCAGTATTTT.

V usage is TRBV6-4 and J usage is TRBJ1-1; possibly TRBD1 for D (6 bases). This CDR3 has 15 residues. Germline loops: CDR1 MRHNA, CDR2 SNTAGT. With 6 bases removed from V and 4 bases from J, the gap between germline ends came to 18 bases. CDR3 protein: CASRLQGGIGTEAFF. Written as DNA, the CDR3 is TGTGCCAGCAGATTACAGGGTGGAATCGGCACTGAAGCTTTCTTT.

The rearrangement joins TRBV5-1 to TRBJ2-5; TRBD1 might be the D (5 bases). Trimming removed 4 bases from V and 4 bases from J, with 8 bases in between. Per the germline V gene, CDR1 is SGHRS and CDR2 is YFSETQ. The CDR3 runs 12 residues. The DNA of the CDR3 is TGCGCCAGCAGCCCCCAGGGAGAGACCCAGTACTTC. Its protein product is CASSPQGETQYF.

This clone was seen a single time. The chain recombines TRBV4-2 with TRBJ2-1; 9 bases line up with TRBD2. Unmatched junction bases numbered 2, after V lost 4 bases and J lost 1 base. The CDR3 is 15 residues long. Germline CDR1 and CDR2: LGHNA and YNFKEQ. The CDR3 DNA reads TGTGCCAGCAGCCTCCTAGCGGGATCCTACAATGAGCAGTTCTTC. This sequence encodes CASSLLAGSYNEQFF.